This T cell receptor beta chain emerged from a study of CD8 T cells in Susac syndrome. Germline V gene lookup returns CDR1 MNHEY and CDR2 SVGAGI. This CDR3 has 17 amino acids. The V gene lost 0 bases and the J gene lost 0 bases, with 9 bases spanning the gap. An amount of RNA that ranged from roughly 0.45 to 1 ug was reverse transcribed with random hexamers. An immunoSEQ multiplex PCR generated amplified TCR beta CDR3 products spanning 54 Vbeta and 13 Jbeta. TCRdb recomputed calls from the immunoSEQ multiplex PCR reads with MiXCR, one row per CDR3 protein. The top ten hold around 0.1% of the sample, which has about 200,000 distinct CDR3 sequences, roughly 92% seen once. Sequencing of TCR beta was undertaken in CD8+ and CD4+ T cells derived from blood.

V is TRBV6-5 and J is TRBJ1-6; D remains unclear. The source is a human donor in good health. Sequenced: CD4+ T cells from PBMCs. Here the CDR3 reads CASSYSIGVSYNSPLHF. CDR3 nucleotides: TGTGCCAGCAGTTACTCGATCGGGGTCTCCTATAATTCACCCCTCCACTTT.